These T cell receptor beta chains were read from a single sample in a study of Ad26.COV2.S vaccination and SARS-CoV-2 variants. Sequencing was performed with immunoSEQ multiplex PCR; in TCRdb, only in-frame clones are kept and a portion is missing. The sample holds 400,000 or so clones, around 85% seen once. Sequences were derived from peripheral blood, sampled in a trial of Ad26.COV2.S vaccine versus placebo. The receptors shown here come from a person aged 18-65 years who received the Ad26.COV2.S COVID-19 vaccine or a placebo. The CDR3 runs from the conserved cysteine through the conserved F or W. A D gene is named only where the DNA matches it firmly. The size field is filled for only some rows; it gives once, few, many or a size class.

-	TRBV6-5	-	TRBJ2-1	TGTGCCAGCAGTTACGATAGATGGGGCTCTGGTGAGCAGTTCTTC	CASSYDRWGSGEQFF
-	TRBV6-5	-	TRBJ1-1	TGTGCCAGCAAAGAGGGCGGGTGGGTGGCTGAAGCTTTCTTT	CASKEGGWVAEAFF
-	TRBV7-9	-	TRBJ2-2	TGTGCCAGCAGCACCCGACAGGGCCGGGGGACCGGGGAGCTGTTTTTT	CASSTRQGRGTGELFF
-	TRBV5-1	-	TRBJ2-1	TGCGCCAGCAGCTTTCAGGGAGCGTCCTACAATGAGCAGTTCTTC	CASSFQGASYNEQFF
TRBD1	TRBV6-2/TRBV6-3	-	TRBJ2-6	TGTGCCAGCAGCCTGCTCGAGCTGATCCCTACGACAGGGGCAAGCTCTGGGGCCAACGTCCTGACTTTC	CASSLLELIPTTGASSGANVLTF
-	TRBV19	-	TRBJ2-1	TGTGCCAGTAGTATAGGGGGGTACAATGAGCAGTTCTTC	CASSIGGYNEQFF
-	TRBV3-1/TRBV3-2	-	TRBJ1-2	TGTGCCAGCAGCCAAGATAGCAGGGGCCCCTATGGCTACACCTTC	CASSQDSRGPYGYTF
TRBD2	TRBV3-1/TRBV3-2	-	TRBJ2-5	TGTGCCAGCAGTCTGACTAGCGGGGTAGAGACCCAGTACTTC	CASSLTSGVETQYF
-	TRBV3-1/TRBV3-2	-	TRBJ1-3	TGTGCCAGCAGCCCGGGTTCTGGAAACACCATATATTTT	CASSPGSGNTIYF
TRBD2	TRBV6-1	-	TRBJ2-7	TGTGCCAGCAGTGAAGTTAGGACTAGCGGGCCTCTCAAGCAGTACTTC	CASSEVRTSGPLKQYF
TRBD2	TRBV7-8	-	TRBJ2-3	TGTGCCAGCACCCTGGGACTAGCGGGGGTCTCCGATACGCAGTATTTT	CASTLGLAGVSDTQYF
TRBD1	TRBV7-9	-	TRBJ1-4	TGTGCCAGCAGCTTGGTCAGGGGGCGCGTAGCTAATGAAAAACTGTTTTTT	CASSLVRGRVANEKLFF
-	TRBV9	-	TRBJ1-2	TGTGCCAGCAGCCCGGACATAGGGGTTAACTATGGCTACACCTTC	CASSPDIGVNYGYTF
-	TRBV5-1	-	TRBJ1-5	TGCGCCAGCAGCTTGGGATCCGAGCAGCCCCAGCATTTT	CASSLGSEQPQHF
-	TRBV2	once	TRBJ2-7	TGTGCCAGCTCTGACTCGACCGGTTCCTACGAGCAGTACTTC	CASSDSTGSYEQYF
-	TRBV24-1	-	TRBJ2-3	TGTGCCACCAGTGATGGGCCCAGGGACCCAGGAATCACAGATACGCAGTATTTT	CATSDGPRDPGITDTQYF
TRBD1	TRBV5-1	-	TRBJ1-6	TGCGCCAGCACCGGGGGACAGGAGAATTCACCCCTCCACTTT	CASTGGQENSPLHF
-	TRBV7-8	-	TRBJ1-4	TGTGCCAGCAGCTTAAATGTGGTTATCGGGAGTGAAAAACTGTTTTTT	CASSLNVVIGSEKLFF
TRBD1	TRBV6-6	-	TRBJ1-1	TGTGCCAGCAGTCTTTACAGGGGAGGAGACACTGAAGCTTTCTTT	CASSLYRGGDTEAFF
TRBD1	TRBV7-9	-	TRBJ2-3	TGTGCCAGCAGCTTAGCCCGGACAGGGAGAGTGGCGCAGTATTTT	CASSLARTGRVAQYF
-	TRBV15	-	TRBJ2-1	TGTGCCACCAGCGAGGAGGGCGGTCGCCATGAGCAGTTCTTC	CATSEEGGRHEQFF
-	TRBV5-4	once	TRBJ1-5	TGTGCCAGCAGCTTGGATGCAGGGTTCGATCAGCCCCAGCATTTT	CASSLDAGFDQPQHF
-	TRBV7-2	-	TRBJ2-7	TGTGCCAGCAGCTTAGCCCGGGGACGCACCGGCTACGAGCAGTACTTC	CASSLARGRTGYEQYF